This passage covers 26 T cell receptor beta chains from one sample sequenced in a study of T cell changes during pregnancy in multiple sclerosis. TCRdb's copy holds only in-frame clones and misses some; the assay was immunoSEQ multiplex PCR. The table has approximately 50,000 clones, approximately 92% seen once; the top ten hold around 0.56%. The material was CD4+ T cells from peripheral blood mononuclear cells, obtained after pregnancy. Receptors were obtained from a female donor with multiple sclerosis, enrolled in a pregnancy study.

V is TRBV9 and J is TRBJ2-2; 12 positions match TRBD2. The J segment lost 3 bases and the V segment lost 0 bases, leaving 0 bases of the junction unmatched. This CDR3 is 16 amino acids long. CDR1 and CDR2 (germline): SGDLS, YYNGEE. In nucleotides, the CDR3 is TGTGCCAGCAGCGTAGCTAGCGGGAGGGACACCGGGGAGCTGTTTTTT. Its protein product is CASSVASGRDTGELFF.

The chain has TRBV2 and TRBJ2-2, with 9 bases that match TRBD2. Germline assignment: CDR1 SNHLY and CDR2 FYNNEI. The junction had 1 base not matched to a gene; V was cut back by 2 bases and J by 3 bases. This CDR3 contains 15 residues. The CDR3 sequence is CASSEWTSDTGELFF. For the CDR3, the DNA is TGTGCCAGCAGTGAATGGACTAGCGACACCGGGGAGCTGTTTTTT.

The rearrangement joins TRBV25-1 to TRBJ2-7; D is possibly TRBD1 (5 bases). Germline lookup yields CDR1 MGHDK and CDR2 SYGVNS. With 4 bases removed from V and 5 bases from J, the gap between germline ends came to 24 bases. The length of the CDR3 is 17 residues. The CDR3 region has the DNA TGTGCCAGCAGTGGAACAAGGGGCCGAGGAGCAGGAGACGAGCAGTACTTC. This sequence encodes CASSGTRGRGAGDEQYF.

This sequence joins TRBV14 and TRBJ1-5; TRBD1 matches 7 bases. After removal of 4 bases from V and 0 bases from J, the junction contained 12 bases not matched to a gene. The V gene's germline CDR1 is SGHDN and CDR2 FVKESK. This CDR3 comprises 18 residues. The CDR3 nucleotides are TGTGCCAGCAGCCTAACTGCACCACAGGGGCCTAGCAATCAGCCCCAGCATTTT. Translating it yields CASSLTAPQGPSNQPQHF.

The V call is TRBV18, the J call TRBJ1-1; 8 bases align to TRBD1. This CDR3 has 16 residues. The trim removed 1 base at V and 1 base at J, leaving 5 bases unmatched. The germline gives CDR1 KGHSH, CDR2 LQKENI. Here the CDR3 DNA reads TGTGCCAGCTCACCACACCCAGGGGGCACGAACACTGAAGCTTTCTTT. This codes for CASSPHPGGTNTEAFF.

The chain carries TRBV6-5 and TRBJ2-1, with no clear D. Germline assignment: CDR1 MNHEY and CDR2 SVGAGI. Trimming stripped 2 bases from V and 0 bases from J, with 8 bases between. CDR3 length: 15 amino acids. The CDR3, as DNA: TGTGCCAGCAGTTACAGAGAGAGCTCCTACAATGAGCAGTTCTTC. As protein: CASSYRESSYNEQFF.

The V call is TRBV19, the J call TRBJ2-5; D remains unclear. The CDR3 covers 13 residues. Germline V gives CDR1 LNHDA, CDR2 SQIVND (reference sequence). The V gene lost 2 bases and the J gene lost 3 bases, with 7 bases spanning the gap. CDR3 in amino acids: CASSIWPKETQYF. The CDR3, as DNA: TGTGCCAGTAGTATATGGCCGAAAGAGACCCAGTACTTC.

This chain uses TRBV5-4 with TRBJ2-7; 7 nucleotides align to TRBD1. This CDR3 region has 13 residues. With 4 bases clipped from V and 3 bases from J, the junction kept 4 bases outside the gene matches. CDR1 and CDR2 from the germline V gene are SGHNT and YYREEE (reference sequence). The CDR3: CASSIDRVYEQYF. CDR3 nucleotide sequence: TGTGCCAGCAGCATCGACAGGGTCTACGAGCAGTACTTC.

The gene calls are TRBV5-1 and TRBJ2-7, with D possibly being TRBD1 (6 bases). Germline CDR1 is SGHRS and CDR2 is YFSETQ. V was pared by 2 bases and J by 3 bases, with 12 bases between. CDR3 length: 14 residues. For the CDR3, the DNA is TGCGCCAGCAGCTTTGGACGGGACATCTACGAGCAGTACTTC. This encodes CASSFGRDIYEQYF.

J is TRBJ2-3 and V is TRBV21-1; the table's D call, TRBD2, was not checked against the DNA. TRBV21-1 is a documented pseudogene. The CDR3 is 13 residues long. The CDR3 here is CASSDGERDTQYF. Here the CDR3 DNA reads TGTGCCAGCAGCGATGGGGAGAGAGATACGCAGTATTTT.

The chain has TRBV5-4 and TRBJ2-5; TRBD1 might be the D (6 bases). From germline, CDR1 is SGHNT and CDR2 YYREEE (reference sequence). There are 13 residues in the CDR3. V was shortened by 0 bases and J by 5 bases, with 8 bases between the two germline ends. The CDR3 coding sequence is TGTGCCAGCAGCTTGGCAGGGGCGGAGACCCAGTACTTC. Protein: CASSLAGAETQYF. The full variable domain, rest sourced from reference TRBV5-4 and TRBJ2-5, is ETGVTQSPTHLIKTRGQQVTLRCSSQSGHNTVSWYQQALGQGPQFIFQYYREEENGRGNFPPRFSGLQFPNYSSELNVNALELDDSALYLCASSLAGAETQYFGPGTRLLVL.

The gene calls are TRBV11-3 and TRBJ2-3, with 8 bases identical to TRBD2. This CDR3 contains 15 residues. The V gene end was trimmed by 5 bases and the J gene end by 2 bases; junction bases not matched to a gene: 6. CDR1 is SGHNT and CDR2 is YENEEA in the germline V gene. The CDR3 loop reads CASSLRLAFTDTQYF. The CDR3 bases are TGTGCCAGCAGCCTACGACTAGCGTTCACAGATACGCAGTATTTT.

This clone was picked up one time. In DNA, the CDR3 is TGTGCCAGCAGCGCCAGAGGAGGGGGGGCTAATGAAAAACTGTTTTTT. It yields the protein CASSARGGGANEKLFF. The chain has TRBV9 and TRBJ1-4; maybe TRBD1 (6 bases). This CDR3 spans 16 amino acids. Deletions cut 3 bases from V and 3 bases from J, with 15 bases between. From germline, CDR1 is SGDLS and CDR2 YYNGEE.

The chain couples TRBV9 to TRBJ2-2; 8 bases fit TRBD1. V lost 3 bases, J lost 0 bases, and 4 bases stayed unmatched. Germline-derived CDR1 and CDR2 are SGDLS and YYNGEE. This CDR3 spans 16 amino acids. Here the CDR3 DNA reads TGTGCCAGCAGCGCAGGGGGCCCCTCGAACACCGGGGAGCTGTTTTTT. Translation gives CASSAGGPSNTGELFF.

The chain joins TRBV18 to TRBJ2-7; 9 positions match TRBD1. This CDR3 is built from 15 residues. Looked up from germline, CDR1 is KGHSH and CDR2 is LQKENI. Trimming removed 6 bases from V and 2 bases from J; junction bases left unmatched: 8. The CDR3 region is CASSRRQGGTYEQYF. The CDR3 DNA is TGTGCCAGCTCCCGACGACAGGGGGGAACCTACGAGCAGTACTTC.

The V call is TRBV15, the J call TRBJ1-2; D is ambiguous. The length of the CDR3 is 13 residues. V shed 0 bases and J shed 8 bases, with 10 bases lying between them. Germline V gene data show CDR1 as LNHNV and CDR2 as YYDKDF (reference sequence). For the CDR3, the DNA is TGTGCCACCAGCAGAGATCTCTTCGAGGGCTACACCTTC. As protein: CATSRDLFEGYTF.

This clone was counted once. The V gene is TRBV10-3, the J gene TRBJ1-1; D perhaps matches TRBD1 (6 bases). V was shortened by 4 bases and J by 0 bases, with 6 bases between the two germline ends. The CDR3 is made up of 13 amino acids. The germline CDR1 and CDR2 sequences are ENHRY and SYGVKD. In DNA, the CDR3 is TGTGCCATCAGTGGGGACATGAACACTGAAGCTTTCTTT. It specifies CAISGDMNTEAFF.

The CDR3 is CASSLRTSGTGDEQFF. CDR3 coding DNA: TGTGCCAGCAGCCTCAGGACTAGCGGGACGGGAGATGAGCAGTTCTTC. This chain connects TRBV13 to TRBJ2-1, with TRBD2 matching over 12 bases. This CDR3 is built from 16 residues. CDR1 PRHDT and CDR2 FYEKMQ come from the germline V gene (reference sequence). The V and J ends lost 5 bases and 8 bases, in that order; junction bases with no gene match: 10.

The gene calls are TRBV28 and TRBJ2-7; possible D gene TRBD1, 6 bases. Trimming took 6 bases from V and 5 from J, leaving 17 bases between them. Germline CDR1 MDHEN, CDR2 SYDVKM. The CDR3 runs 14 residues. The DNA for the CDR3 is TGTGCCAGCAGGCCAACAGGGCAAGGAGACGAGCAGTACTTC. Protein sequence: CASRPTGQGDEQYF. The whole variable domain, remainder taken from reference TRBV28 and TRBJ2-7, is DVKVTQSSRYLVKRTGEKVFLECVQDMDHENMFWYRQDPGLGLRLIYFSYDVKMKEKGDIPEGYSVSREKKERFSLILESASTNQTSMYLCASRPTGQGDEQYFGPGTRLTVT.

The J gene is TRBJ1-1, the V gene TRBV7-9; 7 bases line up with TRBD1. Germline assignment: CDR1 SEHNR and CDR2 FQNEAQ (reference sequence). V lost 1 base to trimming and J lost 1 base; unmatched junction nucleotides: 6. This CDR3 has 16 amino acids. CDR3 nucleotide sequence: TGTGCCAGCAGCTTAGACCCTCAGGGGGAGAACACTGAAGCTTTCTTT. The encoded protein is CASSLDPQGENTEAFF.

The chain employs TRBV19 and TRBJ1-2; 7 bases match TRBD1. V lost 2 bases to trimming and J lost 6 bases; unmatched junction nucleotides: 3. Germline V lookup: CDR1 LNHDA, CDR2 SQIVND (reference sequence). CDR3 length: 13 residues. CDR3 DNA sequence: TGTGCCAGTAGTATACGGCAGGGGGATGGCTACACCTTC. Its translation: CASSIRQGDGYTF. Full variable domain (outside the CDR3, taken from reference TRBV19 and TRBJ1-2): DGGITQSPKYLFRKEGQNVTLSCEQNLNHDAMYWYRQDPGQGLRLIYYSQIVNDFQKGDIAEGYSVSREKKESFPLTVTSAQKNPTAFYLCASSIRQGDGYTFGSGTRLTVV.

The rearrangement links TRBV4-2 to TRBJ2-4, with D perhaps TRBD2 (7 bases). CDR1 and CDR2 from the germline V gene are LGHNA and YNFKEQ. This CDR3 has 16 amino acids. The germline V and J ends were trimmed by 0 bases and 8 bases, with 17 bases remaining between them. The CDR3 here is CASSQESGGGGHIQYF. The CDR3 DNA sequence: TGTGCCAGCAGCCAAGAGAGTGGGGGGGGCGGTCACATTCAGTACTTC.

The chain employs TRBV27 and TRBJ2-1; tentative D call: TRBD1 (7 bases). This CDR3 region has 15 residues. V lost 7 bases to trimming and J lost 7 bases, with 20 bases between them. CDR1 and CDR2 (germline): MNHEY, SMNVEV (reference sequence). The CDR3 protein is CASKWVAGGWNEQFF. DNA of the CDR3: TGTGCCAGCAAATGGGTCGCAGGGGGGTGGAATGAGCAGTTCTTC.

V gene TRBV28 combines with J gene TRBJ2-3; a weak D match, TRBD1 (6 bases). Deletions cut 4 bases from V and 2 bases from J, with 13 bases between. CDR3 size: 15 residues. Germline assignment: CDR1 MDHEN and CDR2 SYDVKM. In DNA form, the CDR3 reads TGTGCCAGCAGTTCGCCACAGGGATACACAGATACGCAGTATTTT. It translates to CASSSPQGYTDTQYF. The whole variable domain, remainder taken from reference TRBV28 and TRBJ2-3, is DVKVTQSSRYLVKRTGEKVFLECVQDMDHENMFWYRQDPGLGLRLIYFSYDVKMKEKGDIPEGYSVSREKKERFSLILESASTNQTSMYLCASSSPQGYTDTQYFGPGTRLTVL.

The rearrangement uses TRBV28 and TRBJ2-1; weak D call: TRBD1 (6 bases). V lost 5 bases and J lost 7, with 15 bases in between. The germline gives CDR1 MDHEN, CDR2 SYDVKM. The CDR3 is 14 amino acids. CDR3 loop: CASSPAGTLNEQFF. The CDR3 nucleotides read TGTGCCAGCAGTCCAGCCGGGACATTGAATGAGCAGTTCTTC.

A few counts support this clone. The rearrangement links TRBV7-8 to TRBJ1-1; TRBD1 is a possible D gene (5 bases). The CDR3 has 13 amino acids. The germline V gene has CDR1 SGHVS and CDR2 FQNEAQ. Trimming removed 2 bases at V and 5 bases at J, with 9 bases between. CDR3 nucleotide sequence: TGTGCCAGCAGCTTACGGGGGGAAACTGAAGCTTTCTTT. Translation: CASSLRGETEAFF.